The entry that follows covers one T cell receptor beta chain sequence. Its antigen is undetermined. The germline V gene encodes CDR1 SGHAT and CDR2 FQDESV (reference sequence). V dropped 7 bases and J dropped 0 bases, with 12 bases sitting between them. This CDR3 is built from 15 residues. TCRdb's copy holds only in-frame clones and misses some; the assay was immunoSEQ multiplex PCR. In the table there are 90,000 to 100,000 clones, 65% to 85% of which are singletons. The data are from a study of T cell responses to AZD1222 COVID-19 vaccine. General study results and limits: Unmutated variant regions reportedly attract nearly half of all spike-specific TCRs.

The receptor was derived from an adult who received the AZD1222 COVID-19 vaccine. The specimen was peripheral blood, collected 28 days after the second AZD1222 dose. The J gene is TRBJ2-2, the V gene TRBV11-1, with D possibly matching TRBD1 (5 bases). The CDR3 DNA reads as TGTGCCAGCATCAGGGATTCCGCGAACACCGGGGAGCTGTTTTTT. This codes for CASIRDSANTGELFF.